The TCR beta chain described here comes from a study of blood T cell repertoires in COVID-19. CDR3 length equals 14 residues. With 0 bases removed from V and 1 base from J, the gap between germline ends came to 5 bases. Per the germline V gene, CDR1 is LGHDT and CDR2 is YNNKEL (reference sequence). Profiled with immunoSEQ multiplex PCR; TCRdb holds only in-frame clones, not every one. The sample records under 150,000 clones, less than 90% being singletons. The sequence was obtained from a man aged 25 to 40 who had recovered from COVID-19. Source material: PBMCs or T cells enriched from blood (not recorded which). The chain links TRBV3-1 (or the pseudogene TRBV3-2) to TRBJ2-3; D remains unclear. CDR3 in amino acids: CASSQDPGTDTQYF. For the CDR3, the DNA is TGTGCCAGCAGCCAAGATCCCGGCACAGATACGCAGTATTTT.